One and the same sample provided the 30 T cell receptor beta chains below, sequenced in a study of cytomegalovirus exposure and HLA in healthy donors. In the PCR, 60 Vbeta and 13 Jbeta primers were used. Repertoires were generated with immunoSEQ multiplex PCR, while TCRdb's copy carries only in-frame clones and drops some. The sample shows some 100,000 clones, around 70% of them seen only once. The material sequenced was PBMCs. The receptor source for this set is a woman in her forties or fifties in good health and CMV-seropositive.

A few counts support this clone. The CDR3 reads CASRRGDNTGELFF. As DNA, the CDR3 is TGTGCCAGTAGGCGGGGAGACAACACCGGGGAGCTGTTTTTT. The rearrangement uses TRBV19 and TRBJ2-2, with D possibly TRBD2 on 6 matching bases. From germline, CDR1 is LNHDA and CDR2 SQIVND (reference sequence). CDR3 length equals 14 residues. The ends were cut back, 6 bases at V and 2 bases at J, with 10 bases in the middle.

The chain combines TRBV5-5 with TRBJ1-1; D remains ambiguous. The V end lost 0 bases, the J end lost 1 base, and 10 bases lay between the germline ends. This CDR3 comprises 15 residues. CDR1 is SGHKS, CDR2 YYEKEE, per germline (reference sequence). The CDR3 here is CASSLGWASNTEAFF. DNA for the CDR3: TGTGCCAGCAGCTTGGGTTGGGCCTCGAACACTGAAGCTTTCTTT.

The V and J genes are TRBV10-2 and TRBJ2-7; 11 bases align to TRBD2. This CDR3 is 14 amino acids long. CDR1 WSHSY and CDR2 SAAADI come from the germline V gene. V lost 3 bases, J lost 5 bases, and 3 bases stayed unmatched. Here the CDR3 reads CASSELAGVHEQYF. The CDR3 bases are TGCGCCAGCAGTGAACTAGCGGGAGTCCACGAGCAGTACTTC.

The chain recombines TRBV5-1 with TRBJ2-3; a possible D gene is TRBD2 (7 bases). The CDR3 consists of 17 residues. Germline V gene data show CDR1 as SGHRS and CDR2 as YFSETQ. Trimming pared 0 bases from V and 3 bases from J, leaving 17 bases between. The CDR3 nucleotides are TGCGCCAGCAGCTTGGCCGACACAGGGACTATAACAGATACGCAGTATTTT. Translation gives CASSLADTGTITDTQYF.

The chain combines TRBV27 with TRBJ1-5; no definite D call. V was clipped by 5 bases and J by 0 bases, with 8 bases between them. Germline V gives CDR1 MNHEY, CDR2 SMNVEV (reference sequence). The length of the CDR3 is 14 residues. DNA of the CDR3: TGTGCCAGCAGTGTAGCCTATAGCAATCAGCCCCAGCATTTT. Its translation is CASSVAYSNQPQHF.

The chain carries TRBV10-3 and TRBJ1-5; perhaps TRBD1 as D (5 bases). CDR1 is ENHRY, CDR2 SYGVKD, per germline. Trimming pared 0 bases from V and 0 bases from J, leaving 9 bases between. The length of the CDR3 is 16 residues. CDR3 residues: CAISESAGNSNQPQHF. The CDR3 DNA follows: TGTGCCATCAGTGAGTCGGCAGGGAATAGCAATCAGCCCCAGCATTTT.

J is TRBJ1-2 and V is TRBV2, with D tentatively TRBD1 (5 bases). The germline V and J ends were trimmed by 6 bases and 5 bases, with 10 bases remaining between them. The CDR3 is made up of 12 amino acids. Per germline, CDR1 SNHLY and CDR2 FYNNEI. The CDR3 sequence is CASRLTEYGYTF. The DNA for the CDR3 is TGTGCCAGCAGGTTGACAGAGTATGGCTACACCTTC.

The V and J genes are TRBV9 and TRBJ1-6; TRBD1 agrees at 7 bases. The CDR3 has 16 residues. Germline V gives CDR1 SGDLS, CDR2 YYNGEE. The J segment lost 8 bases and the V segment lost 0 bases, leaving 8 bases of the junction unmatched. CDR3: CASSVGGGTDHSPLHF. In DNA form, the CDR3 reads TGTGCCAGCAGCGTAGGAGGGGGGACAGACCATTCACCCCTCCACTTT.

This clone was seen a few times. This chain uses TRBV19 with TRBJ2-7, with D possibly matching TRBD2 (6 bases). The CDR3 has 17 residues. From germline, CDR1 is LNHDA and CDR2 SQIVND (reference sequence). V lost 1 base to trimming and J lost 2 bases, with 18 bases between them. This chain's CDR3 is CASSIAVSGDGPYEQYF. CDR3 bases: TGTGCCAGTAGTATAGCGGTTTCGGGGGACGGACCCTACGAGCAGTACTTC. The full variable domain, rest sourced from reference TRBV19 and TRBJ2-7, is DGGITQSPKYLFRKEGQNVTLSCEQNLNHDAMYWYRQDPGQGLRLIYYSQIVNDFQKGDIAEGYSVSREKKESFPLTVTSAQKNPTAFYLCASSIAVSGDGPYEQYFGPGTRLTVT.

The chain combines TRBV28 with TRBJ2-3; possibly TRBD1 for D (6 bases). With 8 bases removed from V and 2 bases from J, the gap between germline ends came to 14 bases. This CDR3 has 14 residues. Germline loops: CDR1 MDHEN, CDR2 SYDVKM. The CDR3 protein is CASAGQLITDTQYF. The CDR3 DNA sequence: TGTGCCAGCGCCGGACAGTTAATCACAGATACGCAGTATTTT.

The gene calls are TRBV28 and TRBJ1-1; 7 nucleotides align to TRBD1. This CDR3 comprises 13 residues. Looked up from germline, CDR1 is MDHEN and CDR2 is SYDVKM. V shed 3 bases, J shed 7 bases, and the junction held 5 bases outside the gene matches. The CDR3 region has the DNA TGTGCCAGCAGTTTCGCAGACAGGGTTGAAGCTTTCTTT. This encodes CASSFADRVEAFF.

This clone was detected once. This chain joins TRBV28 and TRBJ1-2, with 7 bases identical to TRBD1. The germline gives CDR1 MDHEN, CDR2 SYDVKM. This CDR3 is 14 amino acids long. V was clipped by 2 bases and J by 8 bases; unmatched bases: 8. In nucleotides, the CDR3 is TGTGCCAGCAGTTTAGGGGGACAGAATGCAGGCTACACCTTC. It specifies CASSLGGQNAGYTF.

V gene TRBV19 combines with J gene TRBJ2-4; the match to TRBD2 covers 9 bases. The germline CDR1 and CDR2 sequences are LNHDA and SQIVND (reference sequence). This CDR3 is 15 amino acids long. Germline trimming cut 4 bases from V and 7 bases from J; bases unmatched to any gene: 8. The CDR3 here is CASSTSTSGGNIQYF. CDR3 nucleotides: TGTGCCAGTAGTACCTCGACTAGCGGCGGTAACATTCAGTACTTC.

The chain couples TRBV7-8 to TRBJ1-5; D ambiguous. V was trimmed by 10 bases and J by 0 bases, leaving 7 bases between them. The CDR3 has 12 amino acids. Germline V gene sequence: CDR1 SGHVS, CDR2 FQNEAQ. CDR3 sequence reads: CATGDSNQPQHF. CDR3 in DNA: TGTGCCACCGGGGATAGCAATCAGCCCCAGCATTTT.

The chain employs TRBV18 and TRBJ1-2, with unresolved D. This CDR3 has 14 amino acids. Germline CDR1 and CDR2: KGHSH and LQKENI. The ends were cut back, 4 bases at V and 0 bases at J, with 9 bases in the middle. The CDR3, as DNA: TGTGCCAGCTCACGGCAGGAAACTAACTATGGCTACACCTTC. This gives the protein CASSRQETNYGYTF. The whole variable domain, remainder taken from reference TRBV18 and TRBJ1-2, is NAGVMQNPRHLVRRRGQEARLRCSPMKGHSHVYWYRQLPEEGLKFMVYLQKENIIDESGMPKERFSAEFPKEGPSILRIQQVVRGDSAAYFCASSRQETNYGYTFGSGTRLTVV.

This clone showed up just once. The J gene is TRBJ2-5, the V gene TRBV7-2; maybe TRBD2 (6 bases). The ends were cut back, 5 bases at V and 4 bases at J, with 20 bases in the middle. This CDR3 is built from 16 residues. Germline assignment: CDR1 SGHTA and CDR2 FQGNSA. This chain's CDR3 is CASSIPRDGGGETQYF. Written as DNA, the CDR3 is TGTGCCAGCAGCATACCTCGGGACGGGGGTGGAGAGACCCAGTACTTC.

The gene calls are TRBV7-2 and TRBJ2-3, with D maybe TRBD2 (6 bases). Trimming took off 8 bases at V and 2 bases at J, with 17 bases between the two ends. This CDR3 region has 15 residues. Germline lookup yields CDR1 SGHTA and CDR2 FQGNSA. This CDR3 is CASEVSGRYTDTQYF. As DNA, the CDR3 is TGTGCCAGCGAGGTTAGCGGAAGATACACAGATACGCAGTATTTT.

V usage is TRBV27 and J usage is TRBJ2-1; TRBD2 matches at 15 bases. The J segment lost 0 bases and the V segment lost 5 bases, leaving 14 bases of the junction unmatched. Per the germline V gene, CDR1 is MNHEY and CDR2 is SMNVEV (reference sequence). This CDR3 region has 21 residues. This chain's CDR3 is CASSPLFGLAGGRISYNEQFF. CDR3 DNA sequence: TGTGCCAGCAGTCCGCTATTTGGACTAGCGGGGGGGCGGATCTCCTACAATGAGCAGTTCTTC.

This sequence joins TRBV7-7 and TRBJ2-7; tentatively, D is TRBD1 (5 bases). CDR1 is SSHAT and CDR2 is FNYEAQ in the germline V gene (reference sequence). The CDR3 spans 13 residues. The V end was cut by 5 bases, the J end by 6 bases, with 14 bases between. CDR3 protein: CASSQLAGSEQYF. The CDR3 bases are TGTGCCAGCAGCCAGCTGGCAGGGTCCGAGCAGTACTTC.

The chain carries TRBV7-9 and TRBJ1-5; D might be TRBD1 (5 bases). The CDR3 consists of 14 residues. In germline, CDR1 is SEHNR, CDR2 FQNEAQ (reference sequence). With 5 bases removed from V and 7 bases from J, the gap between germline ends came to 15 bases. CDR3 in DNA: TGTGCCAGCAGCAAGGGAGGGGTACGGCAGCCCCAGCATTTT. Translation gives CASSKGGVRQPQHF. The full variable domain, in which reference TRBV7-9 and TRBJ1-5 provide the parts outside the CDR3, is DTGVSQNPRHKITKRGQNVTFRCDPISEHNRLYWYRQTLGQGPEFLTYFQNEAQLEKSRLLSDRFSAERPKGSFSTLEIQRTEQGDSAMYLCASSKGGVRQPQHFGDGTRLSIL.

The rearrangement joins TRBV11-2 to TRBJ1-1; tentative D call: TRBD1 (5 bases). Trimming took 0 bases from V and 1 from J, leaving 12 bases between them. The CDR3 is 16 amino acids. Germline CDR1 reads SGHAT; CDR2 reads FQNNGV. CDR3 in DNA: TGTGCCAGCAGCTTAGATTCCCGGGGGTCGAACACTGAAGCTTTCTTT. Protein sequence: CASSLDSRGSNTEAFF.

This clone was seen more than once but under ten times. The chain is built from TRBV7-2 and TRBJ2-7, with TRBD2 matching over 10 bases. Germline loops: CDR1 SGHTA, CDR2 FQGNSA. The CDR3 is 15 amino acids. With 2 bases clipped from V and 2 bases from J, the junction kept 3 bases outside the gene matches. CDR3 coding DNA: TGTGCCAGCAGCTTATCTCTAGCGGGAGCCTACGAGCAGTACTTC. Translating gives CASSLSLAGAYEQYF.

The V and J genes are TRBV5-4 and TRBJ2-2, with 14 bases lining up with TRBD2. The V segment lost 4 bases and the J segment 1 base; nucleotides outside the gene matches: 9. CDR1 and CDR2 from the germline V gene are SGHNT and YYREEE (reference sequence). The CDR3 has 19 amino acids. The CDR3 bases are TGTGCCAGCAGCCATCCGGGACTAGCGGGGGATCAGAACACCGGGGAGCTGTTTTTT. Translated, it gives CASSHPGLAGDQNTGELFF.

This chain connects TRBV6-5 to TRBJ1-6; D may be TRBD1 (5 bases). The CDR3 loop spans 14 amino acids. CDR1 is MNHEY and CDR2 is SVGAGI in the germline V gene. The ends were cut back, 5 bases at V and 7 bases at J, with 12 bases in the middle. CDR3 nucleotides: TGTGCCAGCAGTCCCGGACGGACAAATTCACCCCTCCACTTT. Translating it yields CASSPGRTNSPLHF.

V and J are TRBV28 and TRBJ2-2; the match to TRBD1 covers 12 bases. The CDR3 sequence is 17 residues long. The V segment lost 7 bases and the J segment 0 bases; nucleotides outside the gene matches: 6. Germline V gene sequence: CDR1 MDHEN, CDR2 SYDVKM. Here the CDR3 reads CASIGTGGFTNTGELFF. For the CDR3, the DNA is TGTGCCAGCATAGGGACAGGGGGCTTCACGAACACCGGGGAGCTGTTTTTT.

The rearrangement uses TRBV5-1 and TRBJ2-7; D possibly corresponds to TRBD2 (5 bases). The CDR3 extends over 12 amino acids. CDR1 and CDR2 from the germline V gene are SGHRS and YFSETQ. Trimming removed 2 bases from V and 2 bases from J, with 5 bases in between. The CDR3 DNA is TGCGCCAGCAGCTTCGGGACCTACGAGCAGTACTTC. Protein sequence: CASSFGTYEQYF.

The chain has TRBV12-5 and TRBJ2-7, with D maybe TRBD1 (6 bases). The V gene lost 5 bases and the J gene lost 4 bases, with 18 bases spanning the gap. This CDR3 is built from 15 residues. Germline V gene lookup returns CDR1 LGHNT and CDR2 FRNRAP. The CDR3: CASGKITGSGYEQYF. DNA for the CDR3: TGTGCTAGTGGTAAAATAACAGGGAGTGGATACGAGCAGTACTTC.

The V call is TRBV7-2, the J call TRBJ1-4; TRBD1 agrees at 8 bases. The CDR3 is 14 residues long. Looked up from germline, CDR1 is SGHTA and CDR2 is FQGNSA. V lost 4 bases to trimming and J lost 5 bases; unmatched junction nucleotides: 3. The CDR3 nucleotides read TGTGCCAGCAGCTCGACAGGGGACAATGAAAAACTGTTTTTT. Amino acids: CASSSTGDNEKLFF.

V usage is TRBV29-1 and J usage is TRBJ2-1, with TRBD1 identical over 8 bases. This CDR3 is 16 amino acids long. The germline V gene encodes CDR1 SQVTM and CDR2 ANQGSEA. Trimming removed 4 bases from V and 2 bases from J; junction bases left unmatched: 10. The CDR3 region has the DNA TGCAGCGTTGGGAATCCAGGGGGCCTAACCTACAATGAGCAGTTCTTC. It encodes CSVGNPGGLTYNEQFF.

The CDR3 is CAIRRESDTQYF. CDR3 nucleotides: TGTGCCATCAGGCGGGAGTCCGATACGCAGTATTTT. This sequence joins TRBV10-3 and TRBJ2-3; 7 bases are a match to TRBD2. Trimming removed 6 bases from V and 6 bases from J; junction bases left unmatched: 3. CDR3 length: 12 amino acids. Germline V gene lookup returns CDR1 ENHRY and CDR2 SYGVKD.